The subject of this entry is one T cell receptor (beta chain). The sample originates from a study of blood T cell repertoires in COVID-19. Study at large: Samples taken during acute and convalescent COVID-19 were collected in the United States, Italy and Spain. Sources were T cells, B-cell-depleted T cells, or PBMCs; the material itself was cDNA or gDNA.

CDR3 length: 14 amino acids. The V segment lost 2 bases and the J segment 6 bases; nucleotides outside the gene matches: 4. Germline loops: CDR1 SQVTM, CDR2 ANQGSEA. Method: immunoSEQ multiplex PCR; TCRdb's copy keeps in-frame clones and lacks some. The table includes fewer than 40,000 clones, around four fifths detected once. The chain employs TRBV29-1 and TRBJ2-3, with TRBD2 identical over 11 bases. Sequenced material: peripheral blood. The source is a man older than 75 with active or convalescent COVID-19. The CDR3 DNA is TGCAGCGTTGAATCTAGCGGGAGGACCGATACGCAGTATTTT. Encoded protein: CSVESSGRTDTQYF.